These 15 T cell receptor beta chains were all obtained from the same sample, sequenced in a study of control samples from healthy donors and cancer patients. Measured with immunoSEQ multiplex PCR; TCRdb has only the in-frame clones, and not every one. This sample has 100,000 to 120,000 clones; around 80% occur once, and the top ten carry around 6.6%. Sequencing was done on a sample of blood. The source of these receptors is a man aged 18 to 29 in good health.

The chain is built from TRBV7-9 and TRBJ1-2; D is unresolved. Trimming removed 1 base from V and 11 bases from J, with 11 bases in between. CDR1 SEHNR and CDR2 FQNEAQ come from the germline V gene (reference sequence). This CDR3 has 12 amino acids. DNA for the CDR3: TGTGCCAGCAGCTTAGGACTGCCCGGGTACACCTTC. It codes for CASSLGLPGYTF.

The V call is TRBV14, the J call TRBJ2-1; no reliable D call. This CDR3 region has 12 residues. V lost 1 base and J lost 8, with 6 bases in between. In germline, CDR1 is SGHDN, CDR2 FVKESK. This chain's CDR3 is CASSQGPDEQFF. In DNA, the CDR3 is TGTGCCAGCAGCCAAGGGCCGGATGAGCAGTTCTTC. Drawing the rest from reference TRBV14 and TRBJ2-1, the complete variable domain is EAGVTQFPSHSVIEKGQTVTLRCDPISGHDNLYWYRRVMGKEIKFLLHFVKESKQDESGMPNNRFLAERTGGTYSTLKVQPAELEDSGVYFCASSQGPDEQFFGPGTRLTVL.

The chain has TRBV5-1 and TRBJ2-1; 7 nucleotides match TRBD1. The CDR3 covers 15 residues. V trimming: 4 bases; J trimming: 10 bases; junction bases outside the gene matches: 14. Germline CDR1 reads SGHRS; CDR2 reads YFSETQ. CDR3 DNA sequence: TGCGCCAGCAGCATACTAACGACAGGGATTGGGGAGCAGTTCTTC. Amino acids: CASSILTTGIGEQFF.

This chain connects TRBV3-1 (or the pseudogene TRBV3-2) to TRBJ2-5; D remains ambiguous. This CDR3 is 12 amino acids long. Germline V CDR1 and CDR2: LGHDT, YNNKEL (reference sequence). V was clipped by 1 base and J by 13 bases, with 13 bases between them. The CDR3: CASSQAGLMPYF. Here the CDR3 DNA reads TGTGCCAGCAGCCAAGCCGGGCTAATGCCGTACTTC.

The rearrangement links TRBV19 to TRBJ1-2; D call uncertain. Germline V gene lookup returns CDR1 LNHDA and CDR2 SQIVND (reference sequence). Trimming removed 6 bases from V and 5 bases from J, with 16 bases in between. The CDR3 length is 14 residues. The CDR3 region has the DNA TGTGCCAGTAGCCTATCCGGGCAGCTTTATGGCTACACCTTC. Translated: CASSLSGQLYGYTF.

J is TRBJ2-5 and V is TRBV5-4; D is undetermined. Looked up from germline, CDR1 is SGHNT and CDR2 is YYREEE (reference sequence). The CDR3 totals 12 residues. With 2 bases removed from V and 5 bases from J, the gap between germline ends came to 7 bases. CDR3 protein: CASSFGLETQYF. Written as DNA, the CDR3 is TGTGCCAGCAGCTTCGGGCTGGAGACCCAGTACTTC.

Concerning this clone itself: This specimen includes other DNA sequences encoding the same CDR3. V and J are TRBV3-1 (or the pseudogene TRBV3-2) and TRBJ2-1; D is unclear. With 2 bases removed from V and 12 bases from J, the gap between germline ends came to 14 bases. Germline-derived CDR1 and CDR2 are LGHDT and YNNKEL (reference sequence). The CDR3 is made up of 13 amino acids. The CDR3 sequence: CASSQSAGTAQFF. The CDR3, as DNA: TGTGCCAGCAGCCAAAGCGCCGGCACCGCGCAGTTCTTC.

V gene TRBV10-1 combines with J gene TRBJ2-7, with 9 nucleotides matching TRBD2. CDR1 WNHNN and CDR2 SYGVQD come from the germline V gene (reference sequence). V dropped 0 bases and J dropped 0; count of bases not matched to a gene: 3. This CDR3 contains 16 residues. The CDR3 sequence: CASSESIAGVSYEQYV. CDR3 in DNA: TGCGCCAGCAGTGAGTCGATAGCGGGGGTCTCCTACGAGCAGTACGTC.

The chain carries TRBV3-1 (or the pseudogene TRBV3-2) and TRBJ2-2, with D possibly called TRBD1 or TRBD2 (5 bases each). Trimming shortened V by 4 bases and J by 6 bases, and 15 bases separated the two germline ends. This CDR3 region has 15 residues. CDR1 LGHDT and CDR2 YNNKEL come from the germline V gene (reference sequence). The CDR3 region is CASSPHSGTAGELFF. The CDR3 DNA sequence: TGTGCCAGCAGCCCACACTCGGGGACCGCCGGGGAGCTGTTTTTT.

The rearrangement links TRBV7-2 to TRBJ1-1, with D possibly matching TRBD1 (5 bases). Germline V CDR1 and CDR2: SGHTA, FQGNSA. The CDR3 has 15 residues. Trimming removed 5 bases from V and 0 bases from J, with 13 bases in between. CDR3 DNA sequence: TGTGCCAGCAGCCCCGGGGGGGGAGTGAACACTGAAGCTTTCTTT. It is translated as CASSPGGGVNTEAFF. The full variable domain, its missing parts supplied by reference TRBV7-2 and TRBJ1-1, is GAGVSQSPSNKVTEKGKDVELRCDPISGHTALYWYRQSLGQGLEFLIYFQGNSAPDKSGLPSDRFSAERTGGSVSTLTIQRTQQEDSAVYLCASSPGGGVNTEAFFGQGTRLTVV.

J is TRBJ2-2 and V is TRBV3-1 (or the pseudogene TRBV3-2); D possibly corresponds to TRBD2 (5 bases). Germline V gives CDR1 LGHDT, CDR2 YNNKEL (reference sequence). The length of the CDR3 is 15 residues. V dropped 5 bases and J dropped 5 bases, with 15 bases sitting between them. CDR3 sequence (DNA): TGTGCCAGCAGCTCGCATGGACTGGGAACCGGGGAGCTGTTTTTT. Protein product: CASSSHGLGTGELFF.

The chain combines TRBV10-3 with TRBJ1-1, with 7 nucleotides matching TRBD1. CDR1 is ENHRY, CDR2 SYGVKD, per germline. The CDR3 spans 13 residues. V lost 6 bases, J lost 0 bases, and 1 base stayed unmatched. The CDR3 sequence is CAIRGQMNTEAFF. The CDR3 DNA follows: TGTGCCATCAGGGGACAGATGAACACTGAAGCTTTCTTT.

The gene calls are TRBV7-2 and TRBJ2-4; no firm D call. The ends were cut back, 2 bases at V and 5 bases at J, with 7 bases in the middle. Germline V gene lookup returns CDR1 SGHTA and CDR2 FQGNSA. The length of the CDR3 is 13 residues. In DNA form, the CDR3 reads TGTGCCAGCAGCTTAACCAGTGAAAACATTCAGTACTTC. As protein: CASSLTSENIQYF.

This clone turned up a few times. The J gene is TRBJ2-5, the V gene TRBV5-4; possibly TRBD1 for D (5 bases). The CDR3 spans 13 residues. Deletions cut 1 base from V and 6 bases from J, with 10 bases between. The germline V gene has CDR1 SGHNT and CDR2 YYREEE (reference sequence). CDR3 sequence reads: CASSLWGRKTQYF. In DNA, the CDR3 is TGTGCCAGCAGCTTGTGGGGCCGGAAGACCCAGTACTTC.

This clone was recorded a few times. This chain links TRBV6-5 with TRBJ1-1; 7 bases fit TRBD1. The CDR3 sequence is 15 residues long. In germline, CDR1 is MNHEY, CDR2 SVGAGI. V shed 6 bases, J shed 1 base, and the junction held 8 bases outside the gene matches. CDR3 bases: TGTGCCAGCAGCCGTGGACAGGTCAGGAACACTGAAGCTTTCTTT. Translating it yields CASSRGQVRNTEAFF.